The present T cell receptor (beta chain) was sequenced within a study of blood T cell repertoires in COVID-19. In the study overall: There were acute and convalescent COVID-19 samples, and they came from the United States, Italy and Spain. T cells, B-cell-depleted T cells, or PBMCs supplied cDNA or gDNA.

Original processing methods: Reference gene primer amplification in the assay estimated nucleated cell counts. TCRdb's table, derived via immunoSEQ multiplex PCR, lists solely in-frame clones and lacks some. V and J calls and clone size are as listed in that table; D and trimming were resolved from the DNA. The sample carries some 390,000 clones, approximately 90% recorded once. The V gene lost 7 bases and the J gene lost 6 bases, with 14 bases spanning the gap. The CDR3 spans 13 residues. In germline, CDR1 is MDHEN, CDR2 SYDVKM. The sequence was collected from a woman aged 40 to 49 with COVID-19, enrolled during active disease. Sequencing was performed on peripheral blood. The rearrangement uses TRBV28 and TRBJ2-3; D possibly corresponds to TRBD2 (5 bases). CDR3 nucleotides: TGTGCCAGCAACGGCGAGGGAGTGGATACGCAGTATTTT. It is translated as CASNGEGVDTQYF.